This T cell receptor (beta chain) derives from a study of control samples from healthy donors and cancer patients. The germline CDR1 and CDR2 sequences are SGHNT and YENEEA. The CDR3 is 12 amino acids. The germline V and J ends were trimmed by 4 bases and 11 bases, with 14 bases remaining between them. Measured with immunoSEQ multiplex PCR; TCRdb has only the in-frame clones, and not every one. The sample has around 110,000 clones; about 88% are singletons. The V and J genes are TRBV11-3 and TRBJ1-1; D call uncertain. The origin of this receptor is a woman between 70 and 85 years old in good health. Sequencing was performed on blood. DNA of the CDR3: TGTGCCAGCAGCTCCTCCGCAGGACGCGCTTTCTTT. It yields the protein CASSSSAGRAFF.